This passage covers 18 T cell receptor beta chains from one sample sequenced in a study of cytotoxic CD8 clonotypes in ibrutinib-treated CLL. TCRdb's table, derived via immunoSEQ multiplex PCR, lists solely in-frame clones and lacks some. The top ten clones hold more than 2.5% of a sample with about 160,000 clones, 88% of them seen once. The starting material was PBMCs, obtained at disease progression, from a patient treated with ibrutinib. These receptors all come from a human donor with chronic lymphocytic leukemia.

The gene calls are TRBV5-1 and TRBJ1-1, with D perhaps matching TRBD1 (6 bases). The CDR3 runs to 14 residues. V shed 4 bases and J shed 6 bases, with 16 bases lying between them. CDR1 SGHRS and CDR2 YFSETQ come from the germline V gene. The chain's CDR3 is CASSPGGGFAEAFF. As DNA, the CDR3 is TGCGCCAGCAGCCCCGGAGGGGGGTTCGCTGAAGCTTTCTTT.

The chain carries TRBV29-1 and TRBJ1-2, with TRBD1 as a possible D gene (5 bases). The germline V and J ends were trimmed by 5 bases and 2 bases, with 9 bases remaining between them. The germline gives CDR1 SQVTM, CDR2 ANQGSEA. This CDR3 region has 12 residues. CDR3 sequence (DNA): TGCAGCGTTTCGGCAGGGAACTATGGCTACACCTTC. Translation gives CSVSAGNYGYTF. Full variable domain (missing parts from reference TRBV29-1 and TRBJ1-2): SAVISQKPSRDICQRGTSLTIQCQVDSQVTMMFWYRQQPGQSLTLIATANQGSEATYESGFVIDKFPISRPNLTFSTLTVSNMSPEDSSIYLCSVSAGNYGYTFGSGTRLTVV.

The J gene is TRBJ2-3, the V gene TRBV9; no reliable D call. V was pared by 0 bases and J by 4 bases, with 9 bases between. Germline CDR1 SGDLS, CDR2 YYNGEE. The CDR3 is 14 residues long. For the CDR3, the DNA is TGTGCCAGCAGCGTAGGTGCGCCGGCAGATACGCAGTATTTT. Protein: CASSVGAPADTQYF.

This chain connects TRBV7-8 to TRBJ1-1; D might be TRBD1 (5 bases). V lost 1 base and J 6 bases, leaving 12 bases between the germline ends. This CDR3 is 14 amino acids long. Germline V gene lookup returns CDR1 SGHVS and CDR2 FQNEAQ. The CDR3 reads CASSLVPGSPEAFF. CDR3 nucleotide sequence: TGTGCCAGCAGCTTAGTTCCAGGGAGCCCTGAAGCTTTCTTT.

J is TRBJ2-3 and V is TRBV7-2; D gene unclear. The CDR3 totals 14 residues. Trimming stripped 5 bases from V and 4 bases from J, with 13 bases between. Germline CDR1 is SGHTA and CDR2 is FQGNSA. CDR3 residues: CASSPSSVSDTQYF. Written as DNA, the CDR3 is TGTGCCAGCAGCCCGAGCTCAGTGTCAGATACGCAGTATTTT. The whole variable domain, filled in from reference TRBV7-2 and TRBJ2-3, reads GAGVSQSPSNKVTEKGKDVELRCDPISGHTALYWYRQSLGQGLEFLIYFQGNSAPDKSGLPSDRFSAERTGGSVSTLTIQRTQQEDSAVYLCASSPSSVSDTQYFGPGTRLTVL.

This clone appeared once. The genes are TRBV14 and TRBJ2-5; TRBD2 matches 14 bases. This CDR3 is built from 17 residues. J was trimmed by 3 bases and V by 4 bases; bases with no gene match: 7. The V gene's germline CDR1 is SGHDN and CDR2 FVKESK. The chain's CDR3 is CASSRRLAGGPEETQYF. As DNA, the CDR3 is TGTGCCAGCAGCCGAAGACTAGCGGGAGGGCCGGAAGAGACCCAGTACTTC.

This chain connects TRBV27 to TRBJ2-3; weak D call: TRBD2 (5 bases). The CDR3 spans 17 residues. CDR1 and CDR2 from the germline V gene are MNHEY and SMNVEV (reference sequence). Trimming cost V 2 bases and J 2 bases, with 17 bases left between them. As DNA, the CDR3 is TGTGCCAGCAGTTTAGGAGGACGGTCCGGGGTCACAGATACGCAGTATTTT. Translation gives CASSLGGRSGVTDTQYF.

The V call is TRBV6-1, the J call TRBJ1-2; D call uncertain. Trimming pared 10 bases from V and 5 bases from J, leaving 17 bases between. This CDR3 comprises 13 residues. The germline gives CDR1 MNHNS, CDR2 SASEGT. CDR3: CATTLGTEYGYTF. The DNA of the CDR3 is TGTGCCACCACCCTAGGAACTGAATATGGCTACACCTTC.

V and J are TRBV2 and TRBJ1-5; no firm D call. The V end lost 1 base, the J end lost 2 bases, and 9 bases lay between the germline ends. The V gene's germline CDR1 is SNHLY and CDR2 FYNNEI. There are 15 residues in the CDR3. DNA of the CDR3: TGTGCCAGCAGTGAAGAGGGTTGGGGCAATCAGCCCCAGCATTTT. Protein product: CASSEEGWGNQPQHF.

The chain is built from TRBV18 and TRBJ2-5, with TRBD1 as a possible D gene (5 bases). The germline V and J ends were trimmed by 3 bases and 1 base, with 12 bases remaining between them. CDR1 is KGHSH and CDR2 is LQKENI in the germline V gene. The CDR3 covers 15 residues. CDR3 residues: CASSPRVVLQETQYF. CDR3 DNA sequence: TGTGCCAGCTCACCCAGGGTGGTCCTCCAAGAGACCCAGTACTTC. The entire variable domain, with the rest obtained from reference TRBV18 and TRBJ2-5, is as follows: NAGVMQNPRHLVRRRGQEARLRCSPMKGHSHVYWYRQLPEEGLKFMVYLQKENIIDESGMPKERFSAEFPKEGPSILRIQQVVRGDSAAYFCASSPRVVLQETQYFGPGTRLLVL.

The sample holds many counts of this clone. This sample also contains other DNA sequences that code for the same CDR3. The DNA for the CDR3 is TGTGCCAGCTCACCACCGGGACAGGCTAACTATGGCTACACCTTC. Amino acids: CASSPPGQANYGYTF. The V and J genes are TRBV18 and TRBJ1-2, with 8 bases that match TRBD1. There are 15 residues in the CDR3. The junction had 0 bases not matched to a gene; V was cut back by 0 bases and J by 0 bases. Germline CDR1 KGHSH, CDR2 LQKENI.

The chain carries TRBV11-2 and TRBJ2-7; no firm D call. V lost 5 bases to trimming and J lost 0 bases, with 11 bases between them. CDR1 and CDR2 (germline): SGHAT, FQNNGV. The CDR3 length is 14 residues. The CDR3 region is CASSPLRASYEQYF. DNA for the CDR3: TGTGCCAGCAGCCCGCTCCGGGCCTCCTACGAGCAGTACTTC.

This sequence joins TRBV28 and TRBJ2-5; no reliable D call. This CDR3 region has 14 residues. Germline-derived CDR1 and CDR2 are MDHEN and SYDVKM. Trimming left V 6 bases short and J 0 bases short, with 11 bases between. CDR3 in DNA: TGTGCCAGCAGGGTCCAGACGTACCAAGAGACCCAGTACTTC. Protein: CASRVQTYQETQYF.

The CDR3 is CASSPLDGFRPYF. The CDR3 region has the DNA TGTGCCAGCAGCCCCCTTGATGGGTTTAGGCCGTACTTC. The chain joins TRBV28 to TRBJ2-7; D uncertain. The germline V gene has CDR1 MDHEN and CDR2 SYDVKM. Trimming cost V 6 bases and J 12 bases, with 21 bases left between them. This CDR3 has 13 residues.

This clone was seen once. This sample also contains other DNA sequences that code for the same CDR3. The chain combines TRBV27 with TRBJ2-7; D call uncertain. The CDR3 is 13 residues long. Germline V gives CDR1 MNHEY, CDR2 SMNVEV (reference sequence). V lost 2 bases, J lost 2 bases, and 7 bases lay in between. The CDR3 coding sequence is TGTGCCAGCAGTTTAGGGCTGACCTACGAGCAGTACTTC. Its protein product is CASSLGLTYEQYF.

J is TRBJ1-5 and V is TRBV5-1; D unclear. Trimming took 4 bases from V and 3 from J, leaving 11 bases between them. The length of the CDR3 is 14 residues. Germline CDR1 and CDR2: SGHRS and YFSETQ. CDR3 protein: CASSLGGNNQPQHF. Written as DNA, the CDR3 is TGCGCCAGCAGCCTTGGAGGGAACAATCAGCCCCAGCATTTT.

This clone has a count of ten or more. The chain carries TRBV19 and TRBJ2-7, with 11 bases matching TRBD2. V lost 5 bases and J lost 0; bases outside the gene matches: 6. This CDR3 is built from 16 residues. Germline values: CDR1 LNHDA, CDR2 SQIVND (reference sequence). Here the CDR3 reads CASSALAGGPSYEQYF. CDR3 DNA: TGTGCCAGTAGTGCCTTAGCGGGAGGGCCCTCCTACGAGCAGTACTTC.

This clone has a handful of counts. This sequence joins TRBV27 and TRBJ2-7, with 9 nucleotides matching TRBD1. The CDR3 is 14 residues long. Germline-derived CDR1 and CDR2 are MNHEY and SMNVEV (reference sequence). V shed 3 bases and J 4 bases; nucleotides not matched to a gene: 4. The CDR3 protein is CASSFGTGMYEQYF. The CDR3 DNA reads TGTGCCAGCAGTTTCGGGACAGGGATGTACGAGCAGTACTTC.